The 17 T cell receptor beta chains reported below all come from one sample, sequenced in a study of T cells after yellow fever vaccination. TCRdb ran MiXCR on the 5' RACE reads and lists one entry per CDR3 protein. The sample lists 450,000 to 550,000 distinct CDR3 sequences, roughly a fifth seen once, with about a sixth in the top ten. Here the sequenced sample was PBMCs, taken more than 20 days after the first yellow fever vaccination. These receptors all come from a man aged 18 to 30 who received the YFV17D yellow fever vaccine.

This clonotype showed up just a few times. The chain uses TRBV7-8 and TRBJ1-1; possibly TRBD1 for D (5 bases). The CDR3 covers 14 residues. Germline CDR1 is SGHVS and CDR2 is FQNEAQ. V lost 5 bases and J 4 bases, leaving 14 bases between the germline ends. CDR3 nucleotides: TGTGCCAGCAGCGAACGCAGGGTTGGCACTGAAGCTTTCTTT. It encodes CASSERRVGTEAFF.

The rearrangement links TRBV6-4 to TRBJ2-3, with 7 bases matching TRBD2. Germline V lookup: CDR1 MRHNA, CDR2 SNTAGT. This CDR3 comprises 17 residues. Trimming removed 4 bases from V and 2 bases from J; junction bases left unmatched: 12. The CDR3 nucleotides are TGTGCCAGCAGTGCTAGTCGAAGCGGGGAAAACACAGATACGCAGTATTTT. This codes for CASSASRSGENTDTQYF.

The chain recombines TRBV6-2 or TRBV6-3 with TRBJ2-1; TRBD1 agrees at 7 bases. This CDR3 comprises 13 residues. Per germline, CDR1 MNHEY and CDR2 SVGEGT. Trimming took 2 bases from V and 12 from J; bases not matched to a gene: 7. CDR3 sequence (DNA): TGTGCCAGCAGTTACGGTGACAGGGATGGGCAGTTCTTC. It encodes CASSYGDRDGQFF.

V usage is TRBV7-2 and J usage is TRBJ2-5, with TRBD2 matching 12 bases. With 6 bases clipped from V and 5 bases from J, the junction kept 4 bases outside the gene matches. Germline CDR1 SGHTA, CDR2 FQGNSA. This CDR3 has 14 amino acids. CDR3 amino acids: CASSKTSGGETQYF. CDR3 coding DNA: TGTGCCAGCAGTAAAACTAGCGGGGGGGAGACCCAGTACTTC.

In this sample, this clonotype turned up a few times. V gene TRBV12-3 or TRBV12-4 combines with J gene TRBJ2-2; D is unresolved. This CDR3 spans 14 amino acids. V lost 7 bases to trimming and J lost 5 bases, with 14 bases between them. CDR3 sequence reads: CASTPGWLTGELFF. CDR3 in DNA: TGTGCCAGCACCCCAGGTTGGCTGACCGGGGAGCTGTTTTTT.

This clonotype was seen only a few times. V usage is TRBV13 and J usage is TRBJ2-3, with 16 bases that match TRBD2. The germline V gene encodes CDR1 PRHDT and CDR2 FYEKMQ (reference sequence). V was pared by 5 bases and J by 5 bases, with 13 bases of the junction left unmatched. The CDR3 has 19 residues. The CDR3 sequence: CASSVPGLAGGLSVDTQYF. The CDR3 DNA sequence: TGTGCCAGCAGCGTCCCGGGACTAGCGGGGGGGCTCTCTGTAGATACGCAGTATTTT.

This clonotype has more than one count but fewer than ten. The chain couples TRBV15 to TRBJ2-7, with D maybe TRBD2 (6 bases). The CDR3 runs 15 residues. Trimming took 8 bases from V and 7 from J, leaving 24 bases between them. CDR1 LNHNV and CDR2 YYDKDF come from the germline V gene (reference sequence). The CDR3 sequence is CATFRTRRGEAEQYV. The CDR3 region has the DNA TGTGCCACCTTCCGAACCCGCAGAGGGGAGGCTGAGCAGTACGTC.

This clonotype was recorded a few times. CDR3 residues: CASSPGRIPSNQPQHF. The CDR3 nucleotides are TGTGCCAGCAGCCCAGGACGGATACCTAGCAATCAGCCCCAGCATTTT. The chain combines TRBV7-8 with TRBJ1-5; no definite D call. CDR1 and CDR2 from the germline V gene are SGHVS and FQNEAQ. V was pared by 5 bases and J by 0 bases, with 14 bases between. This CDR3 has 16 amino acids.

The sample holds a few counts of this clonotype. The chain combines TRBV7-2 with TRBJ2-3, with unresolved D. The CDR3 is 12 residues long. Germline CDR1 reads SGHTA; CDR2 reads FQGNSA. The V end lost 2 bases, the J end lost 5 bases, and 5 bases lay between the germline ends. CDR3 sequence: CASSLYQDTQYF. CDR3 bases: TGTGCCAGCAGCTTATATCAAGATACGCAGTATTTT.

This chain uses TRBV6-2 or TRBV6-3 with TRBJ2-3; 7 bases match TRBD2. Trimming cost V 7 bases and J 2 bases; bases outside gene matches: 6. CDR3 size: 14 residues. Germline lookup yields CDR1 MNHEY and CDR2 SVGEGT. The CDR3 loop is CASNGLGFTDTQYF. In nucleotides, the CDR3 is TGTGCCAGCAACGGACTAGGGTTCACAGATACGCAGTATTTT.

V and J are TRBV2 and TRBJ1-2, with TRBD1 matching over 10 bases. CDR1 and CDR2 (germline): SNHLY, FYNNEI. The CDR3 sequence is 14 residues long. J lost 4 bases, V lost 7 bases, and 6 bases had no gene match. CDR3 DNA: TGTGCCAGCAAACCGGGACAGGGGTTCTATGGCTACACCTTC. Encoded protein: CASKPGQGFYGYTF.

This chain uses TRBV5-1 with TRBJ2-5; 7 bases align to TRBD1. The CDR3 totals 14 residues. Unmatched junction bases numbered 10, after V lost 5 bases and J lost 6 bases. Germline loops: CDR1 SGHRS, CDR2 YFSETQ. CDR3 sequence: CASSLTGDEKTQYF. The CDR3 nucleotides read TGCGCCAGCAGTCTTACAGGGGATGAGAAGACCCAGTACTTC.

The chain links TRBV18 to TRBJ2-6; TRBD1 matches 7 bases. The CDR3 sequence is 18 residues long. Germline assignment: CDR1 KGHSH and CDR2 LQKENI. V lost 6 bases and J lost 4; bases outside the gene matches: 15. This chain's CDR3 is CASSPNRPQGTGANVLTF. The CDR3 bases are TGTGCCAGCTCGCCCAATCGGCCACAGGGGACCGGGGCCAACGTCCTGACTTTC.

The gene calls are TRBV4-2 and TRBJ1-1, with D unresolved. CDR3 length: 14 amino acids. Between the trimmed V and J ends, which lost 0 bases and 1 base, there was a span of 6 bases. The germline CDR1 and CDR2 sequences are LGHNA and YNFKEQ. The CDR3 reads CASSQDFGNTEAFF. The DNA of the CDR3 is TGTGCCAGCAGCCAAGATTTCGGGAACACTGAAGCTTTCTTT.

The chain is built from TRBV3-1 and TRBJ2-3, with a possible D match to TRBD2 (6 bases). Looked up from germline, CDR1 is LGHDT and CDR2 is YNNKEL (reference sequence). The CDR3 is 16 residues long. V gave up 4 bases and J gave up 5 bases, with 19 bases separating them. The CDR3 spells CASSRGTFHNLDTQYF. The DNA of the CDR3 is TGTGCCAGCAGCCGGGGGACTTTCCATAACTTAGATACGCAGTATTTT.

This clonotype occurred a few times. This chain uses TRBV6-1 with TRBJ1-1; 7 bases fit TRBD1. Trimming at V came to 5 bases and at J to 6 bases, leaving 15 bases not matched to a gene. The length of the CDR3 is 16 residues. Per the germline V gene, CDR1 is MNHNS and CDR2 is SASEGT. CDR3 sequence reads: CASSRSGQVVVPEAFF. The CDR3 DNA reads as TGTGCCAGCAGTCGAAGCGGACAGGTTGTTGTTCCTGAAGCTTTCTTT.

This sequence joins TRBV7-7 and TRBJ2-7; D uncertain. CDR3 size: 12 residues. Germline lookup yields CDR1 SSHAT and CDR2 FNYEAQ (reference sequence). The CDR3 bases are TGTGCTAGCAGCTTATTGGGCTACGAGCAGTACGTC. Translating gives CASSLLGYEQYV.